This T cell receptor (beta chain) is from a study of T-cell memory formation after mild COVID-19. Study background: TCR clusters were mostly confined to one donor each. Notes on the study in general: Pre-infection memory carried some responding clones, suggesting that cross-reactive memory joined. The study found balanced CD4/CD8 in clones contracting day 15 to 85 and a CD4+ lean in later expanders.

The CDR3 consists of 14 residues. The V and J ends lost 6 bases and 10 bases respectively, with 16 bases between them. Germline lookup yields CDR1 MDHEN and CDR2 SYDVKM. As for this clonotype: Its antigen is not identified.

With constant-segment primers, 5'RACE yielded cDNA libraries of TCR alpha and TCR beta that carried sample barcodes and UMIs. TCRdb analysed the 5' RACE reads with MiXCR anew, one entry per CDR3 protein. The data hold about 290,000 distinct CDR3 sequences, with about 16% observed a single time. The TCR sequence derives from a man aged 18-30 years who had mild COVID-19 (a few samples of this study predate the infection). Cell type and time point are not known. The chain carries TRBV28 and TRBJ1-6, with unresolved D. The sample consisted of PBMCs or a T cell subset sorted from them (not recorded which). Written as DNA, the CDR3 is TGTGCCAGCAGGTGGACGTTCTCGCGGTCACCCCTCCACTTT. Protein sequence: CASRWTFSRSPLHF.